The T cell receptor (beta chain) under discussion was sequenced for a study of blood T cell repertoires in COVID-19. Study at large: Donors in the United States, Italy and Spain gave samples during acute or convalescent COVID-19.

The age range of participants was about 18 to 90 years, with residence in under 30 US areas. Assignment of participants to cohorts was predicated upon participant-reported clinical history. In the authors' workflow: Estimation of nucleated cell counts was performed using reference gene primer amplification. Clones were read by immunoSEQ multiplex PCR, and TCRdb kept only the in-frame ones, dropping some. Clone size and V and J calls were adopted from that table, with D and trimming inferred from the DNA. The sample has 300,000 or so clones; approximately 90% are singletons. Trimming took 4 bases from V and 7 from J, leaving 30 bases between them. The CDR3 loop spans 20 amino acids. From germline, CDR1 is SGDLS and CDR2 YYNGEE.

This clonotype was obtained from a young woman who had recovered from COVID-19. This chain connects TRBV9 to TRBJ1-6; the D gene is possibly TRBD1 (6 bases). The material sequenced was PBMCs or T cells enriched from blood (not recorded which). The CDR3 nucleotides are TGTGCCAGCAGCTCCAGAGGATCACGGACAGCCGCAAACCGAAATTCACCCCTCCACTTT. This sequence encodes CASSSRGSRTAANRNSPLHF.